Each of the 8 T cell receptor beta chains below was sequenced from the same sample in a study of shared clonotypes between healthy human individuals. Naive-designated CD8 cells lacked CD45RO, were positively enriched for CCR7, and omitted terminally differentiated effector memory CD45RA+ cells. Profiled with immunoSEQ multiplex PCR; TCRdb holds only in-frame clones, not every one. The sample includes around 560,000 clones, roughly 95% of them seen just once. The sequenced sample consisted of naive CD8+ T cells sorted from blood. The receptor source for this set is a woman in her thirties in good health.

The V and J genes are TRBV11-2 and TRBJ2-7; no reliable D call. The CDR3 has 14 residues. V was cut by 6 bases and J by 0 bases, with 12 bases left in between. Germline CDR1 SGHAT, CDR2 FQNNGV. CDR3 residues: CASREISPSYEQYF. For the CDR3, the DNA is TGTGCCAGCAGAGAAATCAGCCCCTCCTACGAGCAGTACTTC. Filled out from reference TRBV11-2 and TRBJ2-7, the complete variable domain reads EAGVAQSPRYKIIEKRQSVAFWCNPISGHATLYWYQQILGQGPKLLIQFQNNGVVDDSQLPKDRFSAERLKGVDSTLKIQPAKLEDSAVYLCASREISPSYEQYFGPGTRLTVT.

V usage is TRBV10-3 and J usage is TRBJ2-7; tentatively, D is TRBD1 (6 bases). V was pared by 2 bases and J by 2 bases, with 13 bases between. Germline assignment: CDR1 ENHRY and CDR2 SYGVKD. There are 15 residues in the CDR3. CDR3 in amino acids: CAISEAGTPTYEQYF. CDR3 sequence (DNA): TGTGCCATCAGTGAGGCCGGGACACCCACCTACGAGCAGTACTTC.

The chain employs TRBV5-5 and TRBJ2-7, with D perhaps matching TRBD2 (5 bases). The V and J ends lost 0 bases and 0 bases respectively, with 7 bases between them. Germline-derived CDR1 and CDR2 are SGHKS and YYEKEE (reference sequence). The CDR3 contains 14 residues. This chain's CDR3 is CASSLERSSYEQYF. In nucleotides, the CDR3 is TGTGCCAGCAGCTTGGAGCGGAGCTCCTACGAGCAGTACTTC.

This chain links TRBV13 with TRBJ2-1; D may be TRBD2 (6 bases). Trimming removed 1 base at V and 6 bases at J, with 13 bases between. The CDR3 extends over 15 amino acids. The germline V gene has CDR1 PRHDT and CDR2 FYEKMQ (reference sequence). CDR3 nucleotides: TGTGCCAGCAGCTTAGAGGTAGCGGAGTCCAATGAGCAGTTCTTC. Its translation: CASSLEVAESNEQFF.

This chain uses TRBV27 with TRBJ2-7; 7 positions match TRBD2. The germline V gene has CDR1 MNHEY and CDR2 SMNVEV (reference sequence). The CDR3 sequence is 14 residues long. V gave up 2 bases and J gave up 5 bases; unmatched junction bases: 6. The CDR3 spells CASSLVAAGNEQYF. The DNA of the CDR3 is TGTGCCAGCAGTTTAGTAGCAGCGGGGAACGAGCAGTACTTC.

The chain carries TRBV27 and TRBJ2-7; TRBD1 matches 7 bases. Trimming took 6 bases from V and 6 from J; bases not matched to a gene: 8. There are 13 residues in the CDR3. The germline CDR1 and CDR2 sequences are MNHEY and SMNVEV (reference sequence). The CDR3 reads CASSPVTGAEQYF. The CDR3 DNA follows: TGTGCCAGCAGCCCGGTCACAGGGGCCGAGCAGTACTTC.

CDR3 amino acids: CASSLRAGGGSEAFF. The CDR3 nucleotides read TGTGCCAGCAGTTTACGGGCAGGGGGAGGGTCTGAAGCTTTCTTT. The chain recombines TRBV27 with TRBJ1-1, with 7 bases aligning to TRBD1. This CDR3 contains 15 residues. The germline V gene encodes CDR1 MNHEY and CDR2 SMNVEV (reference sequence). V shed 2 bases and J 6 bases; nucleotides not matched to a gene: 9.

The chain recombines TRBV29-1 with TRBJ2-3; 7 bases match TRBD2. This CDR3 has 14 amino acids. V lost 7 bases, J lost 0 bases, and 7 bases stayed unmatched. CDR1 is SQVTM, CDR2 ANQGSEA, per germline. The CDR3 is CSAEGGLSTDTQYF. The CDR3 coding sequence is TGCAGCGCCGAGGGAGGGCTCAGCACAGATACGCAGTATTTT.